The 18 T cell receptor beta chains below were found in one sample sequenced in a study of blood T cell repertoires in COVID-19 (dated by TCRdb to about 2020). The receptor library was made with the immunoSEQ multiplex PCR assay. TCRdb stores this immuneACCESS table with in-frame sequences only. Part of the clones is absent; in the studies checked, under half of the shortfall reflects unresolved V genes, and no reason is known for the rest. A total of approximately 170,000 clones appear in this sample, about four fifths of them only once. The top ten clonotypes cover 3.6% of the sample. Sequencing used PBMCs or T cells enriched from blood (not recorded which). The receptors here all came from a woman in her fifties or sixties in a cohort exposed to, infected with or recovered from COVID-19 (not recorded which).

The chain recombines TRBV27 with TRBJ1-1; D gene unclear. The germline V and J ends were trimmed by 8 bases and 5 bases, with 18 bases remaining between them. CDR1 is MNHEY, CDR2 SMNVEV, per germline (reference sequence). The CDR3 runs to 14 residues. CDR3 residues: CASAKREKWTEAFF. In DNA form, the CDR3 reads TGTGCCAGCGCTAAGCGGGAGAAATGGACTGAAGCTTTCTTT.

This clone has more than one count but fewer than ten. The chain carries TRBV2 and TRBJ2-7; 8 nucleotides match TRBD1. The J segment lost 0 bases and the V segment lost 6 bases, leaving 13 bases of the junction unmatched. CDR1 is SNHLY and CDR2 is FYNNEI in the germline V gene. The CDR3 length is 17 residues. The CDR3 loop reads CASRERQGSLTSYEQYF. The CDR3 DNA follows: TGTGCCAGCAGGGAAAGACAGGGGTCTCTTACCTCCTACGAGCAGTACTTC.

The chain's CDR3 is CASSVAPTSGGQETQYF. In nucleotides, the CDR3 is TGTGCCAGCAGCGTAGCCCCGACTAGCGGGGGCCAAGAGACCCAGTACTTC. The J gene is TRBJ2-5, the V gene TRBV9; TRBD2 agrees at 12 bases. Germline V CDR1 and CDR2: SGDLS, YYNGEE. The CDR3 sequence is 17 residues long. With V trimmed by 0 bases and J by 1 base, 4 bases remained unmatched.

The V call is TRBV2, the J call TRBJ2-4, with D possibly TRBD1 on 6 matching bases. Trimming cost V 5 bases and J 3 bases, with 11 bases left between them. Germline assignment: CDR1 SNHLY and CDR2 FYNNEI. This CDR3 has 14 amino acids. The CDR3 DNA is TGTGCCAGCAGTCAACAGGGTAACAAAAACATTCAGTACTTC. It codes for CASSQQGNKNIQYF.

V gene TRBV4-1 combines with J gene TRBJ2-1, with 10 positions matching TRBD2. The CDR3 extends over 14 amino acids. From germline, CDR1 is MGHRA and CDR2 YSYEKL. The V gene end was trimmed by 4 bases and the J gene end by 8 bases; junction bases not matched to a gene: 5. The CDR3 region is CASSRGLAVDEQFF. CDR3 nucleotides: TGCGCCAGCAGCCGAGGACTAGCGGTTGATGAGCAGTTCTTC.

The chain carries TRBV5-1 and TRBJ1-4; TRBD1 matches at 9 bases. The length of the CDR3 is 15 residues. The germline V gene encodes CDR1 SGHRS and CDR2 YFSETQ. Trimming took 4 bases from V and 5 from J; bases not matched to a gene: 6. DNA for the CDR3: TGCGCCAGCAGCCCAGGACAGGGGAAGAATGAAAAACTGTTTTTT. As protein: CASSPGQGKNEKLFF.

This clone was detected a few times. CDR3 nucleotide sequence: TGTGCCAGCAGCTCGACAGGAGCAGAATATGGCTACACCTTC. The encoded protein is CASSSTGAEYGYTF. This sequence joins TRBV7-3 and TRBJ1-2; D is possibly TRBD1 (6 bases). V was shortened by 4 bases and J by 5 bases, with 14 bases between the two germline ends. This CDR3 spans 14 amino acids. Per the germline V gene, CDR1 is SGHTA and CDR2 is FQGTGA.

V and J are TRBV20-1 and TRBJ1-4, with D possibly matching TRBD1 (6 bases). Trimming stripped 3 bases from V and 3 bases from J, with 20 bases between. Per the germline V gene, CDR1 is DFQATT and CDR2 is SNEGSKA (reference sequence). This CDR3 comprises 17 residues. CDR3 bases: TGCAGTGCTAGTGACACAGGGCCTTGGAGCCCTAATGAAAAACTGTTTTTT. It yields the protein CSASDTGPWSPNEKLFF.

The CDR3 bases are TGTGCCAGCAGCTTCAGCGGGGCGGGCAATGAGCAGTTCTTC. It yields the protein CASSFSGAGNEQFF. This chain joins TRBV7-3 and TRBJ2-1; TRBD2 agrees at 7 bases. Germline V gene lookup returns CDR1 SGHTA and CDR2 FQGTGA. With 3 bases clipped from V and 6 bases from J, the junction kept 5 bases outside the gene matches. This CDR3 has 14 amino acids. The whole variable domain, remainder taken from reference TRBV7-3 and TRBJ2-1, is GAGVSQTPSNKVTEKGKYVELRCDPISGHTALYWYRQSLGQGPEFLIYFQGTGAADDSGLPNDRFFAVRPEGSVSTLKIQRTERGDSAVYLCASSFSGAGNEQFFGPGTRLTVL.

The chain joins TRBV11-2 to TRBJ1-2, with D possibly being TRBD1 (5 bases). Per germline, CDR1 SGHAT and CDR2 FQNNGV. The CDR3 length is 15 residues. V was trimmed by 5 bases and J by 4 bases, leaving 17 bases between them. This CDR3 is CASSGAAGQGYGYTF. CDR3 nucleotides: TGTGCCAGCAGCGGTGCAGCGGGGCAAGGCTATGGCTACACCTTC.

The chain has TRBV14 and TRBJ2-3; 10 positions match TRBD2. This CDR3 spans 17 amino acids. Trimming cost V 1 base and J 1 base; bases outside gene matches: 5. The germline CDR1 and CDR2 sequences are SGHDN and FVKESK. CDR3 bases: TGTGCCAGCAGCCAAGCACTAGCGGGGACTGGCACAGATACGCAGTATTTT. Protein sequence: CASSQALAGTGTDTQYF.

This clone was counted only a few times. This chain joins TRBV7-9 and TRBJ2-5, with 9 bases that match TRBD1. Germline assignment: CDR1 SEHNR and CDR2 FQNEAQ (reference sequence). V was pared by 3 bases and J by 4 bases, with 0 bases of the junction left unmatched. The CDR3 runs to 13 residues. The CDR3 protein is CASSLTGGETQYF. CDR3 bases: TGTGCCAGCAGCTTGACAGGGGGAGAGACCCAGTACTTC.

The gene calls are TRBV11-1 and TRBJ2-2; perhaps TRBD1 as D (6 bases). Germline V CDR1 and CDR2: SGHAT, FQDESV (reference sequence). Trimming pared 5 bases from V and 2 bases from J, leaving 9 bases between. This CDR3 is 14 amino acids long. CDR3 sequence (DNA): TGTGCCAGCAGCCCACAGGGCAACACCGGGGAGCTGTTTTTT. Protein: CASSPQGNTGELFF.

This clone was observed once. The chain is built from TRBV6-5 and TRBJ2-2, with 7 bases aligning to TRBD1. The germline CDR1 and CDR2 sequences are MNHEY and SVGAGI. There are 15 residues in the CDR3. V gave up 8 bases and J gave up 0 bases; unmatched junction bases: 6. The CDR3 DNA reads as TGTGCCAGCGGGAGACAGGGATCGAACACCGGGGAGCTGTTTTTT. Translation: CASGRQGSNTGELFF.

In this sample, this clone turned up once. The chain has TRBV27 and TRBJ1-6, with D tentatively TRBD1 (6 bases). CDR3 length equals 15 residues. V was shortened by 3 bases and J by 1 base, with 7 bases between the two germline ends. Germline lookup yields CDR1 MNHEY and CDR2 SMNVEV (reference sequence). The CDR3 DNA reads TGTGCCAGCAGTTTCAGGGGTTCCTATAATTCACCCCTCCACTTT. Amino acid sequence: CASSFRGSYNSPLHF.

A single count supports this clone. The chain employs TRBV3-1 (or the pseudogene TRBV3-2) and TRBJ2-1, with a possible D match to TRBD2 (5 bases). V was clipped by 6 bases and J by 4 bases, with 16 bases between them. The CDR3 is made up of 15 amino acids. Germline lookup yields CDR1 LGHDT and CDR2 YNNKEL (reference sequence). The CDR3 nucleotides read TGTGCCAGCAGTCCGGACTTACTGTCATACAATGAGCAGTTCTTC. This translates into CASSPDLLSYNEQFF.

The chain carries TRBV4-3 and TRBJ2-7, with D possibly being TRBD1 (6 bases). The V end was cut by 1 base, the J end by 4 bases, with 20 bases between. This CDR3 comprises 17 residues. Germline V gene sequence: CDR1 LGHNA, CDR2 YSLEER. The CDR3 DNA sequence: TGCGCCAGCAGCCAAGTGTGGGAGAGCAGGGGTTGGTACGAGCAGTACTTC. Amino acid sequence: CASSQVWESRGWYEQYF.

The chain couples TRBV19 to TRBJ2-7, with D perhaps TRBD1 (6 bases). Trimming removed 10 bases at V and 3 bases at J, with 19 bases between. The CDR3 spans 14 residues. Germline lookup yields CDR1 LNHDA and CDR2 SQIVND (reference sequence). As DNA, the CDR3 is TGTGCCACAGCCCGGCAGGGGTCAGACTACGAGCAGTACTTC. It is translated as CATARQGSDYEQYF.